This T cell receptor beta chain originates from a study of radiotherapy plus CTLA-4 blockade in lung cancer. Across the study: Patients showed objective responses in 15% to 20% of cases, and disease control was achieved by approximately 31%.

V lost 4 bases and J lost 0, with 16 bases in between. There are 17 residues in the CDR3. CDR1 SEHNR and CDR2 FQNEAQ come from the germline V gene (reference sequence). As regards this clone: Its target is not known.

General study points: Early blood T cell clone dynamics, with interferon-beta, were reported to best predict response. Among blood TCR repertoires after radiotherapy plus ipilimumab, tumor-derived clones expanded.

Only in-frame clones appear in the TCRdb table, and some are missing; sequencing was by immunoSEQ multiplex PCR. The repertoire consists of about 110,000 clones, with more than 75% occurring once and the leading ten covering under 3%. The sequenced sample was peripheral blood, obtained from a patient treated with radiotherapy plus ipilimumab. V and J are TRBV7-9 and TRBJ1-3, with D perhaps TRBD1 (6 bases). The clonotype was recovered from a human donor with non-small cell lung cancer that progressed on radiotherapy plus ipilimumab. Some clones in this sample may be carry-over from other donors' samples. CDR3 nucleotides: TGTGCCAGCAGCTGGGGGCGGGGGGCCAGCTCTGGAAACACCATATATTTT. Encoded protein: CASSWGRGASSGNTIYF.